The clone carrying this T cell receptor (beta chain) is a singleton in its sample. Its matching antigen is unknown. Stated time point: cycle 4 day 1 (C4D1), after 5 to 7 weeks of nivolumab. In every patient, relapse followed autologous stem cell transplantation, while exposure to brentuximab vedotin differed. This entry belongs to a study of PD-1 blockade in classical Hodgkin lymphoma. The CDR3 is 16 residues long. The V gene's germline CDR1 is SNHLY and CDR2 FYNNEI. V was pared by 6 bases and J by 0 bases, with 8 bases of the junction left unmatched. Produced via immunoSEQ multiplex PCR; TCRdb's table is partial and in-frame only. In the table there are tens of thousands of clones, roughly nine tenths of which are singletons. Overall study findings and caveats: Newly diagnosed patients had baseline TCR diversity that was reportedly lower than that of healthy donors. CD4+ TCR diversity rose significantly by C4D1, and CD8+ TCR diversity did not. Exclusion covered patients beginning nivolumab under 1 year post-ASCT. Repertoire difference causes, possibly disease activity or prior therapy, remain undefined.

This chain connects TRBV2 to TRBJ2-5, with 9 bases that match TRBD2. Source: peripheral blood mononuclear cells (PBMCs), taken before the fourth cycle of nivolumab. The origin of this receptor is a human donor with classical Hodgkin lymphoma. In DNA, the CDR3 is TGTGCCAGCAGCCCCGGACTAGCGCCGTACCAAGAGACCCAGTACTTC. Protein: CASSPGLAPYQETQYF.